The 16 T cell receptor beta chains below were found in one sample sequenced in a study of T-cell reconstitution after alpha-beta-depleted transplantation in children. The TCRbeta library incorporated unique molecular identifiers. TCRdb re-called the PCR reads with MiXCR, one entry per CDR3 protein. The sample carries roughly 340,000 distinct CDR3 sequences, around 15% recorded once. The specimen comprised PBMCs, mostly from graft donor cells, sampled 360 days after TCRalphabeta/CD19-depleted stem cell transplant. These receptors were taken from a male patient between 2 and 15 years old who had a stem cell transplant for acute lymphoblastic leukemia, so the T cells may come from the graft donor.

The chain uses TRBV28 and TRBJ2-5; 8 positions match TRBD1. From germline, CDR1 is MDHEN and CDR2 SYDVKM. Trimming at V came to 5 bases and at J to 5 bases, leaving 10 bases not matched to a gene. CDR3 size: 15 residues. CDR3 in amino acids: CASSETRGQAETQYF. The CDR3 DNA sequence: TGTGCCAGCAGTGAAACCAGGGGACAGGCGGAGACCCAGTACTTC. Full variable domain (outside the CDR3, taken from reference TRBV28 and TRBJ2-5): DVKVTQSSRYLVKRTGEKVFLECVQDMDHENMFWYRQDPGLGLRLIYFSYDVKMKEKGDIPEGYSVSREKKERFSLILESASTNQTSMYLCASSETRGQAETQYFGPGTRLLVL.

There are a few counts of this clonotype. This chain joins TRBV4-1 and TRBJ2-7, with TRBD1 matching over 8 bases. After removal of 4 bases from V and 3 bases from J, the junction contained 8 bases not matched to a gene. Per the germline V gene, CDR1 is MGHRA and CDR2 is YSYEKL. This CDR3 is built from 15 residues. The CDR3 DNA follows: TGCGCCAGCAGCCGGTCGACAGGGGTTTACTACGAGCAGTACTTC. Translated: CASSRSTGVYYEQYF.

This clonotype was detected many times. CDR3 nucleotide sequence: TGCGCCAGCAGCCAAGTTGCCAGCTTGGCCAAAAACATTCAGTACTTC. Amino acids: CASSQVASLAKNIQYF. This chain uses TRBV4-3 with TRBJ2-4, with D unclear. V lost 1 base and J 1 base, leaving 11 bases between the germline ends. Germline CDR1 and CDR2: LGHNA and YSLEER. There are 16 residues in the CDR3.

This clonotype was found a few times. The CDR3 DNA sequence: TGCGCCAGCAGCTTGAGCACTTGGGAGCTCGAAGAGACCCAGTACTTC. Amino acids: CASSLSTWELEETQYF. V is TRBV5-1 and J is TRBJ2-5; possible D gene TRBD2, 5 bases. Germline values: CDR1 SGHRS, CDR2 YFSETQ. V dropped 1 base and J dropped 3 bases, with 16 bases sitting between them. The CDR3 sequence is 16 residues long.

This clonotype has a handful of counts. The chain carries TRBV12-3 or TRBV12-4 and TRBJ2-5, with a weak D call TRBD2 (5 bases). The length of the CDR3 is 14 residues. V dropped 4 bases and J dropped 1 base, with 10 bases sitting between them. In DNA, the CDR3 is TGTGCCAGCAGTTGGAGAAGCGGCCAAGAGACCCAGTACTTC. Translating it yields CASSWRSGQETQYF.

This clonotype was seen a handful of times. This chain joins TRBV20-1 and TRBJ2-7; D is perhaps TRBD2 (6 bases). The germline V gene has CDR1 DFQATT and CDR2 SNEGSKA (reference sequence). Trimming removed 5 bases from V and 3 bases from J, with 17 bases in between. The CDR3 has 14 residues. CDR3: CSAYFGSTGYEQYF. As DNA, the CDR3 is TGCAGTGCTTATTTCGGGAGTACGGGCTACGAGCAGTACTTC.

The chain has TRBV2 and TRBJ2-3, with 12 positions matching TRBD1. Germline V gives CDR1 SNHLY, CDR2 FYNNEI. The CDR3 extends over 15 amino acids. The trim removed 4 bases at V and 5 bases at J, leaving 4 bases unmatched. The CDR3 loop reads CASSGDRGLGDTQYF. Written as DNA, the CDR3 is TGTGCCAGCAGTGGGGACAGGGGGCTTGGAGATACGCAGTATTTT. The variable domain in full, completed from reference TRBV2 and TRBJ2-3, reads EPEVTQTPSHQVTQMGQEVILRCVPISNHLYFYWYRQILGQKVEFLVSFYNNEISEKSEIFDDQFSVERPDGSNFTLKIRSTKLEDSAMYFCASSGDRGLGDTQYFGPGTRLTVL.

This clonotype was counted between two and nine times. One end of the junction varies from germline; a read error may be responsible. The chain uses TRBV7-9 and TRBJ2-2; 11 nucleotides align to TRBD2. The CDR3 has 16 amino acids. Germline values: CDR1 SEHNR, CDR2 FQNEAQ (reference sequence). CDR3 residues: CASSLAGGTNTGELFF. Written as DNA, the CDR3 is TGTGCCAGCAGCCTAGCGGGAGGCACGAACACCGGGGAGCTGTTTTTT. The complete variable domain, with remaining parts taken from reference TRBV7-9 and TRBJ2-2, reads DTGVSQNPRHKITKRGQNVTFRCDPISEHNRLYWYRQTLGQGPEFLTYFQNEAQLEKSRLLSDRFSAERPKGSFSTLEIQRTEQGDSAMYLCASSLAGGTNTGELFFGEGSRLTVL.

CDR3 DNA: TGTGCCAGCAGTACCACCAGGGTATCCTACAATGAGCAGTTCTTC. Protein product: CASSTTRVSYNEQFF. This sequence joins TRBV6-5 and TRBJ2-1; perhaps TRBD1 as D (5 bases). The CDR3 covers 15 residues. Germline V gene sequence: CDR1 MNHEY, CDR2 SVGAGI. V lost 5 bases and J 1 base, leaving 12 bases between the germline ends.

The chain couples TRBV12-3 or TRBV12-4 to TRBJ1-1; 7 positions match TRBD1. The J segment lost 9 bases and the V segment lost 6 bases, leaving 4 bases of the junction unmatched. This CDR3 is 11 amino acids long. In nucleotides, the CDR3 is TGTGCCAGCAGCCGGGACAGCAAAGCTTTCTTT. This translates into CASSRDSKAFF.

This chain links TRBV13 with TRBJ2-7; 15 positions match TRBD2. The CDR3 is 16 residues long. CDR1 and CDR2 from the germline V gene are PRHDT and FYEKMQ (reference sequence). V lost 5 bases and J lost 3; bases outside the gene matches: 5. The CDR3 sequence is CASSPSGLAGGYEQYF. DNA of the CDR3: TGTGCCAGCAGCCCATCGGGACTAGCGGGAGGCTACGAGCAGTACTTC.

CDR3 sequence reads: CASSLGPARNQPQHF. CDR3 DNA sequence: TGTGCCAGCAGTTTAGGGCCAGCGCGCAATCAGCCCCAGCATTTT. This chain joins TRBV12-3 or TRBV12-4 and TRBJ1-5; D unclear. The V and J ends lost 1 base and 2 bases respectively, with 9 bases between them. The length of the CDR3 is 15 residues.

The chain links TRBV4-2 to TRBJ2-2; 9 bases map to TRBD1. Losses at the gene ends were 4 bases for V and 0 bases for J; bases not matched to a gene: 3. The CDR3 is made up of 16 amino acids. Germline V lookup: CDR1 LGHNA, CDR2 YNFKEQ. The chain's CDR3 is CASSPGQGTNTGELFF. CDR3 nucleotides: TGTGCCAGCAGCCCAGGACAGGGGACGAACACCGGGGAGCTGTTTTTT.

This clonotype has just a few counts. The chain uses TRBV7-8 and TRBJ2-7, with D possibly TRBD1 on 6 matching bases. This CDR3 comprises 13 residues. V was clipped by 5 bases and J by 2 bases, with 10 bases between them. Germline loops: CDR1 SGHVS, CDR2 FQNEAQ. The CDR3 sequence: CASSGQPTYEQYF. For the CDR3, the DNA is TGTGCCAGCAGCGGACAGCCAACCTACGAGCAGTACTTC.

This clonotype was seen a few times. The V call is TRBV4-3, the J call TRBJ2-7, with 7 bases aligning to TRBD1. Germline V CDR1 and CDR2: LGHNA, YSLEER. Trimming took 0 bases from V and 4 from J; bases not matched to a gene: 9. The CDR3 contains 16 residues. This CDR3 is CASSQDWAAGGYEQYF. The CDR3 bases are TGCGCCAGCAGCCAAGATTGGGCGGCAGGGGGATACGAGCAGTACTTC.

The V call is TRBV9, the J call TRBJ2-3; perhaps TRBD2 as D (6 bases). CDR1 is SGDLS, CDR2 YYNGEE, per germline. The CDR3 is 17 amino acids. Trimming stripped 0 bases from V and 0 bases from J, with 14 bases between. The CDR3 DNA follows: TGTGCCAGCAGCGTAGAGCTTGGACGGGAGAGCACAGATACGCAGTATTTT. Translation: CASSVELGRESTDTQYF. Filled out from reference TRBV9 and TRBJ2-3, the complete variable domain reads DSGVTQTPKHLITATGQRVTLRCSPRSGDLSVYWYQQSLDQGLQFLIQYYNGEERAKGNILERFSAQQFPDLHSELNLSSLELGDSALYFCASSVELGRESTDTQYFGPGTRLTVL.